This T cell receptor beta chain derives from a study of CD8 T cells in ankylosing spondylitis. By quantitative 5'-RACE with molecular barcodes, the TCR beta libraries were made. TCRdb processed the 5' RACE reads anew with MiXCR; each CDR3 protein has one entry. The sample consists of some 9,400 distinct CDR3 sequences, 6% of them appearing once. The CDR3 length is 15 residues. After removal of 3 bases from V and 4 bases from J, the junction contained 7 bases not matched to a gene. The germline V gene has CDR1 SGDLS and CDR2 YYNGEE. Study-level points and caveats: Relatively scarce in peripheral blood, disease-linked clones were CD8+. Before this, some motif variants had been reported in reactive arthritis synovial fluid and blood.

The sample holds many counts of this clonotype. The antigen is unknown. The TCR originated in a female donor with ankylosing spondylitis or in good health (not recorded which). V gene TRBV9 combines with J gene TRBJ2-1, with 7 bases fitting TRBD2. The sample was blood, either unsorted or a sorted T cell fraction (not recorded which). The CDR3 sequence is CASSGLREGYNEQFF. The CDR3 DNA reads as TGTGCCAGCAGCGGACTGAGGGAGGGGTACAATGAGCAGTTCTTC.